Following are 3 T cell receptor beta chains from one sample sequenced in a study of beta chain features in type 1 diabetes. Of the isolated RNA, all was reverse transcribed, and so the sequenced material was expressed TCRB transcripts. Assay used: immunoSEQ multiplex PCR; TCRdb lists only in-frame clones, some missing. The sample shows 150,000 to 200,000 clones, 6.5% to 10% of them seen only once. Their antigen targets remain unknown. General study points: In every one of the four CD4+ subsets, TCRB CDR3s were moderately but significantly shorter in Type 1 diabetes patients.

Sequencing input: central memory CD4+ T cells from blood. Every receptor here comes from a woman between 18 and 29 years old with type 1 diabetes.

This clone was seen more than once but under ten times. CDR3 in DNA: TGTGCCAGTAGTATAGGGCCAGGGGGCCAGCCCCAGCATTTT. It is translated as CASSIGPGGQPQHF. V usage is TRBV19 and J usage is TRBJ1-5; 8 bases match TRBD1. V lost 1 base and J lost 7; bases outside the gene matches: 3. Germline assignment: CDR1 LNHDA and CDR2 SQIVND (reference sequence). This CDR3 contains 14 residues.

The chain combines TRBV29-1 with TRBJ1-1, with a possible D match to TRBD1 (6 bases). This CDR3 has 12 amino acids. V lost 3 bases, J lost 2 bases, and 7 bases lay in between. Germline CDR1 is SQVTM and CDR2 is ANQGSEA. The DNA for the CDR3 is TGCAGCGTTGACAGGGGAAACACTGAAGCTTTCTTT. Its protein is CSVDRGNTEAFF. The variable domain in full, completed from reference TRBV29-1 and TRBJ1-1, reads SAVISQKPSRDICQRGTSLTIQCQVDSQVTMMFWYRQQPGQSLTLIATANQGSEATYESGFVIDKFPISRPNLTFSTLTVSNMSPEDSSIYLCSVDRGNTEAFFGQGTRLTVV.

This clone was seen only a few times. The CDR3 reads CASRSEAGVTYEQYF. Written as DNA, the CDR3 is TGTGCCAGCAGGTCAGAAGCGGGAGTTACCTACGAGCAGTACTTC. The V call is TRBV6-5, the J call TRBJ2-7; 8 bases are a match to TRBD2. Losses at the gene ends were 6 bases for V and 2 bases for J; bases not matched to a gene: 9. Germline V gives CDR1 MNHEY, CDR2 SVGAGI. The CDR3 totals 15 residues.